The entry below describes one T cell receptor (beta chain). Profiling relied on immunoSEQ multiplex PCR, and the TCRdb table lists in-frame clones only, not all of them. The sample holds about 480,000 clones; about 83% are singletons and the top ten take 13%. These data are taken from a study of Ad26.COV2.S vaccination and SARS-CoV-2 variants. Study in general: Administration of Ad26.COV2.S was intramuscular, either once or twice 56 days apart.

The treatment: over 15 received Ad26.COV2.S at low or high dose, single or two shots; several received placebo; per-sample allocation not given. Day 63 after the first injection of vaccine or placebo was the sampling time. This clonotype originated in a person between 18 and 65 years old who received the Ad26.COV2.S COVID-19 vaccine or a placebo. The sample here was peripheral blood, taken in a trial of Ad26.COV2.S vaccine versus placebo.

The CDR3 region is CAISDGGNTYEQYF. The CDR3 DNA follows: TGTGCCATCAGTGATGGGGGGAACACCTACGAGCAGTACTTC. V gene TRBV10-3 combines with J gene TRBJ2-7; D is perhaps TRBD2 (6 bases). Trimming shortened V by 3 bases and J by 2 bases, and 11 bases separated the two germline ends. CDR1 ENHRY and CDR2 SYGVKD come from the germline V gene. The CDR3 loop spans 14 amino acids.